A selection of T cell receptor beta chains follows, all from one sample in a study of cytotoxic CD8 clonotypes in ibrutinib-treated CLL. The protocol was immunoSEQ multiplex PCR, while the TCRdb copy is restricted to in-frame clones and leaves out a portion. The sample records 140,000 or so clones, about four fifths being singletons. The sample consisted of PBMCs, taken after 12 months of ibrutinib treatment. The origin of the receptors is a human donor with chronic lymphocytic leukemia. Each CDR3 is given with its conserved first and last residue. Each record gives: D gene, J gene, clone size, V gene, CDR3 protein, CDR3 DNA. The D gene is left open where the match is weak. Clone size is given for some rows only: seen once, a few or many times, or a class if the clone is expanded.

D: -
J: TRBJ2-7
size: -
V: TRBV20-1
CDR3: CSARGRYEQYF
DNA: TGCAGTGCTAGAGGGAGGTACGAGCAGTACTTC

D: -
J: TRBJ2-2
size: -
V: TRBV2
CDR3: CASSRDSRELFF
DNA: TGTGCCAGCAGTCGGGACTCCCGGGAGCTGTTTTTT

D: -
J: TRBJ1-1
size: -
V: TRBV2
CDR3: CASQTRTEAFF
DNA: TGTGCCAGTCAAACGAGGACTGAAGCTTTCTTT

D: TRBD2
J: TRBJ2-5
size: -
V: TRBV6-5
CDR3: CASSSLAGVAETQYF
DNA: TGTGCCAGCAGTTCTCTAGCGGGAGTCGCAGAGACCCAGTACTTC

D: TRBD1
J: TRBJ2-3
size: -
V: TRBV5-1
CDR3: CASSWGQGAGTQYF
DNA: TGCGCCAGCAGCTGGGGACAGGGGGCTGGTACGCAGTATTTT

D: -
J: TRBJ2-7
size: few
V: TRBV21-1
CDR3: CASSWCTSGRTYEQYF
DNA: TGTGCCAGCAGCTGGTGTACTAGCGGGAGGACCTACGAGCAGTACTTC

D: TRBD2
J: TRBJ2-4
size: -
V: TRBV4-3
CDR3: CASSQSTSGSDIQYF
DNA: TGCGCCAGCAGCCAATCTACTAGCGGGAGTGACATTCAGTACTTC

D: TRBD2
J: TRBJ2-7
size: -
V: TRBV4-1
CDR3: CASSHGRMGAGVPGSYEQYF
DNA: TGCGCCAGCAGCCACGGGAGGATGGGAGCGGGAGTCCCTGGTTCCTACGAGCAGTACTTC

D: -
J: TRBJ2-3
size: -
V: TRBV11-2
CDR3: CASQRGYRADTQYF
DNA: TGTGCCAGCCAAAGGGGTTATCGAGCAGATACGCAGTATTTT

D: -
J: TRBJ2-6
size: -
V: TRBV7-3
CDR3: CASSDSPSYSGANVLTF
DNA: TGTGCCAGCAGCGACAGTCCTTCCTACTCTGGGGCCAACGTCCTGACTTTC

D: -
J: TRBJ1-2
size: -
V: TRBV6-6
CDR3: CASSYGRSFRYTF
DNA: TGTGCCAGCAGTTACGGACGGAGCTTCCGCTACACCTTC

D: TRBD2
J: TRBJ2-7
size: -
V: TRBV25-1
CDR3: CASSVTSGSSYEQYF
DNA: TGTGCCAGCAGTGTTACTAGCGGGTCCTCCTACGAGCAGTACTTC

D: -
J: TRBJ2-7
size: -
V: TRBV2
CDR3: CASSVLVETYEQYF
DNA: TGTGCCAGCAGCGTACTTGTCGAAACCTACGAGCAGTACTTC

D: -
J: TRBJ1-1
size: -
V: TRBV11-2
CDR3: CASSPWGGSGTEAFF
DNA: TGTGCCAGCAGCCCCTGGGGGGGGTCGGGAACTGAAGCTTTCTTT

D: -
J: TRBJ2-2
size: -
V: TRBV14
CDR3: CASSPLFRRKTGELFF
DNA: TGTGCCAGCAGCCCCCTTTTTAGGAGGAAGACCGGGGAGCTGTTTTTT

D: TRBD1
J: TRBJ1-1
size: -
V: TRBV5-6
CDR3: CASSPDRGRTEAFF
DNA: TGTGCCAGCAGCCCCGACAGGGGGCGGACTGAAGCTTTCTTT

D: TRBD1
J: TRBJ1-2
size: -
V: TRBV10-3
CDR3: CAIRGRTGGGYTF
DNA: TGTGCCATCAGGGGAAGGACAGGGGGTGGCTACACCTTC

D: -
J: TRBJ2-7
size: -
V: TRBV6-4
CDR3: CASSPRFVAWEQYF
DNA: TGTGCCAGCAGTCCTCGGTTTGTGGCGTGGGAGCAGTACTTC

D: -
J: TRBJ2-5
size: -
V: TRBV5-1
CDR3: CASRPPVRGETQYF
DNA: TGCGCCAGCCGGCCCCCTGTTAGGGGAGAGACCCAGTACTTC

D: -
J: TRBJ1-5
size: -
V: TRBV18
CDR3: CASSPVGGNQPQHF
DNA: TGTGCCAGCTCACCAGTCGGGGGCAATCAGCCCCAGCATTTT

D: TRBD2
J: TRBJ2-1
size: once
V: TRBV10-3
CDR3: CAIREREGLNNEQFF
DNA: TGTGCCATCAGGGAACGGGAGGGCCTGAACAATGAGCAGTTCTTC

D: -
J: TRBJ1-1
size: -
V: TRBV5-1
CDR3: CASSLGGAGTEAFF
DNA: TGCGCCAGCAGCTTGGGCGGGGCGGGCACTGAAGCTTTCTTT

D: TRBD2
J: TRBJ2-1
size: -
V: TRBV5-6
CDR3: CASSSRGLAGGGQFF
DNA: TGTGCCAGCAGCTCAAGGGGACTAGCGGGAGGGGGGCAGTTCTTC

D: -
J: TRBJ1-4
size: -
V: TRBV14
CDR3: CASSQGTTNEKLFF
DNA: TGTGCCAGCAGCCAAGGGACAACTAATGAAAAACTGTTTTTT

D: -
J: TRBJ2-7
size: -
V: TRBV7-6
CDR3: CASSLVGESRTYEQYF
DNA: TGTGCCAGCAGCTTAGTCGGGGAGAGTAGGACTTACGAGCAGTACTTC

D: -
J: TRBJ2-7
size: -
V: TRBV10-2
CDR3: CASKNAGQGRASEQYF
DNA: TGCGCCAGCAAGAACGCGGGGCAGGGGAGGGCCAGCGAGCAGTACTTC

D: TRBD2
J: TRBJ2-5
size: -
V: TRBV4-1
CDR3: CASTRTSGVRETQYF
DNA: TGCGCCAGCACCAGGACTAGCGGGGTCCGGGAGACCCAGTACTTC

D: -
J: TRBJ2-7
size: -
V: TRBV28
CDR3: CASNWRPGTLGSEQYF
DNA: TGTGCCAGCAATTGGCGCCCCGGGACATTGGGCTCCGAGCAGTACTTC

D: TRBD2
J: TRBJ2-1
size: -
V: TRBV15
CDR3: CATSRVAGLNNEQFF
DNA: TGTGCCACCAGCAGAGTAGCGGGACTAAACAATGAGCAGTTCTTC

D: -
J: TRBJ2-5
size: -
V: TRBV28
CDR3: CASSIKQGAWTQYF
DNA: TGTGCCAGCAGTATCAAACAGGGTGCTTGGACCCAGTACTTC

D: -
J: TRBJ2-3
size: once
V: TRBV27
CDR3: CASSPRTPPGTQYF
DNA: TGTGCCAGCAGTCCTCGGACCCCCCCCGGTACGCAGTATTTT

D: -
J: TRBJ2-1
size: -
V: TRBV28
CDR3: CASSILDRTYNEQFF
DNA: TGTGCCAGCAGCATACTCGACAGAACCTACAATGAGCAGTTCTTC